The next 14 T cell receptor beta chains were all read from a single sample in a study of CD8+ T cells in alopecia areata. Following RNA extraction, reverse transcription yielded cDNA that acted as the sequencing template. Using immunoSEQ multiplex PCR, the repertoire was profiled, and TCRdb retains in-frame clones only, with some absent. The data contain about 130,000 clones, about 57% of them singletons. Specimen: CD4+ T cells sorted from blood, collected at week 0. The receptors originated from a human donor with alopecia areata.

This clone has just a few counts. The chain couples TRBV19 to TRBJ2-1, with a tentative D call TRBD2 (6 bases). The CDR3 spans 10 residues. Germline V CDR1 and CDR2: LNHDA, SQIVND (reference sequence). For the CDR3, the DNA is TGTGCTAGCGGTTACAATGAGCAGTTCTTC. Translating it yields CASGYNEQFF.

The rearrangement uses TRBV9 and TRBJ2-6; D remains unclear. The V and J ends lost 0 bases and 0 bases respectively, with 10 bases between them. CDR3 length equals 17 residues. The germline gives CDR1 SGDLS, CDR2 YYNGEE. The CDR3 DNA reads as TGTGCCAGCAGCGTAGGGCTCAGGAGCTCTGGGGCCAACGTCCTGACTTTC. It encodes CASSVGLRSSGANVLTF.

V is TRBV10-3 and J is TRBJ2-3; maybe TRBD1 (5 bases). CDR1 is ENHRY, CDR2 SYGVKD, per germline. V was clipped by 2 bases and J by 4 bases, with 10 bases between them. The CDR3 runs to 14 residues. The CDR3 nucleotides are TGTGCCATCAGTGAGCGACAGTTGCCAGATACGCAGTATTTT. Its protein is CAISERQLPDTQYF.

Only a few counts were recorded for this clone. The CDR3 DNA sequence: TGTGCCAGCAGCCCATTGGTGACAGGCCCCGGGTACGAGCAGTACTTC. The encoded protein is CASSPLVTGPGYEQYF. V usage is TRBV7-7 and J usage is TRBJ2-7, with D perhaps TRBD1 (6 bases). There are 16 residues in the CDR3. The V end lost 5 bases, the J end lost 4 bases, and 21 bases lay between the germline ends. The V gene's germline CDR1 is SSHAT and CDR2 FNYEAQ (reference sequence).

The gene calls are TRBV7-2 and TRBJ2-3, with D unclear. CDR3 length equals 14 residues. Trimming pared 1 base from V and 3 bases from J, leaving 8 bases between. CDR1 is SGHTA and CDR2 is FQGNSA in the germline V gene. In DNA form, the CDR3 reads TGTGCCAGCAGCTTAGATTTGGCGACAGATACGCAGTATTTT. It specifies CASSLDLATDTQYF. Full variable domain (remainder filled in from reference TRBV7-2 and TRBJ2-3): GAGVSQSPSNKVTEKGKDVELRCDPISGHTALYWYRQSLGQGLEFLIYFQGNSAPDKSGLPSDRFSAERTGGSVSTLTIQRTQQEDSAVYLCASSLDLATDTQYFGPGTRLTVL.

V is TRBV7-2 and J is TRBJ1-2, with a possible D match to TRBD1 (5 bases). Looked up from germline, CDR1 is SGHTA and CDR2 is FQGNSA. The CDR3 has 15 amino acids. With 5 bases removed from V and 1 base from J, the gap between germline ends came to 14 bases. The CDR3 is CASSPAGSYNYGYTF. DNA of the CDR3: TGTGCCAGCAGCCCCGCAGGGTCCTATAACTATGGCTACACCTTC. Full variable domain (outside the CDR3, taken from reference TRBV7-2 and TRBJ1-2): GAGVSQSPSNKVTEKGKDVELRCDPISGHTALYWYRQSLGQGLEFLIYFQGNSAPDKSGLPSDRFSAERTGGSVSTLTIQRTQQEDSAVYLCASSPAGSYNYGYTFGSGTRLTVV.

The rearrangement links TRBV29-1 to TRBJ1-1; a possible D gene is TRBD1 (6 bases). The CDR3 covers 14 residues. The germline gives CDR1 SQVTM, CDR2 ANQGSEA. V shed 4 bases and J shed 0 bases, with 12 bases lying between them. The chain's CDR3 is CSVVGTTMNTEAFF. The CDR3 nucleotides are TGCAGCGTTGTAGGGACAACTATGAACACTGAAGCTTTCTTT.

This clone was seen a few times. The rearrangement links TRBV5-1 to TRBJ2-3, with 10 bases aligning to TRBD2. CDR1 is SGHRS and CDR2 is YFSETQ in the germline V gene. The trim removed 0 bases at V and 0 bases at J, leaving 7 bases unmatched. The CDR3 sequence is 18 residues long. The CDR3 DNA follows: TGCGCCAGCAGCTTGGAGCTAGCGGGGGTGATTAGCACAGATACGCAGTATTTT. This translates into CASSLELAGVISTDTQYF.

The chain joins TRBV6-5 to TRBJ2-7; D is uncertain. The CDR3 extends over 15 amino acids. CDR1 is MNHEY, CDR2 SVGAGI, per germline. Trimming removed 2 bases from V and 4 bases from J, with 15 bases in between. The CDR3 here is CASSYNRADGYEQYF. The CDR3 DNA reads as TGTGCCAGCAGTTACAATCGGGCGGATGGGTACGAGCAGTACTTC.

The chain combines TRBV7-2 with TRBJ1-2; D perhaps matches TRBD1 (5 bases). This CDR3 has 14 residues. Germline CDR1 reads SGHTA; CDR2 reads FQGNSA. Trimming shortened V by 5 bases and J by 8 bases, and 18 bases separated the two germline ends. The CDR3 DNA sequence: TGTGCCAGCAGCGTCGCGACAGCCATATGGGGCTACACCTTC. Encoded protein: CASSVATAIWGYTF.

The genes are TRBV18 and TRBJ1-1; D is ambiguous. Germline-derived CDR1 and CDR2 are KGHSH and LQKENI. Trimming took off 3 bases at V and 0 bases at J, with 14 bases between the two ends. The length of the CDR3 is 16 residues. The CDR3 DNA reads as TGTGCCAGCTCACCTCCTACGGATCGTATGAACACTGAAGCTTTCTTT. This gives the protein CASSPPTDRMNTEAFF.

This chain uses TRBV5-4 with TRBJ1-2; TRBD1 is a possible D gene (6 bases). The CDR3 totals 15 residues. Trimming took 3 bases from V and 5 from J, leaving 17 bases between them. In germline, CDR1 is SGHNT, CDR2 YYREEE (reference sequence). The CDR3 here is CASSSSQGLIYGYTF. For the CDR3, the DNA is TGTGCCAGCAGCTCATCACAGGGTCTTATATATGGCTACACCTTC.

The chain recombines TRBV7-9 with TRBJ2-3; 9 bases are shared with TRBD1. Trimming removed 7 bases from V and 5 bases from J; junction bases left unmatched: 16. There are 17 residues in the CDR3. Looked up from germline, CDR1 is SEHNR and CDR2 is FQNEAQ (reference sequence). Here the CDR3 reads CASTEGTGINLRDTQYF. As DNA, the CDR3 is TGTGCCAGCACCGAAGGGACAGGGATCAACCTTCGAGATACGCAGTATTTT.

This clone was counted only a few times. The rearrangement uses TRBV4-2 and TRBJ1-6, with D tentatively TRBD1 (5 bases). CDR3 length: 14 residues. V gave up 5 bases and J gave up 9 bases, with 14 bases separating them. In germline, CDR1 is LGHNA, CDR2 YNFKEQ. CDR3 sequence reads: CASSAGTESSPLHF. In DNA form, the CDR3 reads TGTGCCAGCAGCGCCGGGACGGAGAGTTCACCCCTCCACTTT.